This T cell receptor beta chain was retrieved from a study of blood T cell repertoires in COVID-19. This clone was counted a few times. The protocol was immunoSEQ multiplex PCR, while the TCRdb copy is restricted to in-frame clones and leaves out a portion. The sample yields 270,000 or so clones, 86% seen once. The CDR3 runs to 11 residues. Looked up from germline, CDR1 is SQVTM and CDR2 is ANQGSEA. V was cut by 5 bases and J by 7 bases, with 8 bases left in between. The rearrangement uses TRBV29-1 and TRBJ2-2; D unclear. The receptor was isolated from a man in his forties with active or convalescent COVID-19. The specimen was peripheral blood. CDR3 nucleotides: TGCAGCGTTTCCCTTAACGGGGAGCTGTTTTTT. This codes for CSVSLNGELFF.